This TCR beta chain stems from a study of OX40 agonist ivuxolimab in advanced cancers. Autoimmune disease history or systemic immunosuppression was exclusionary. Libraries were prepared by immunoSEQ multiplex PCR; TCRdb keeps only in-frame clonotypes and omits some of them. Altogether tens of thousands of clones are present, 84% being singletons, with the ten largest covering approximately 7%. For this clone: The antigen remains unidentified.

Study conclusions and caveats: Relatively little clonal expansion, among the lowest observed, appeared in partial responders at 0.1-3.0 mg/kg. Dose levels from 0.1 to 3.0 mg/kg saw CD4+ and CD8+ blood T cells expand clonally by week 6. A proportion of nonresponders additionally exhibited low normalized T-cell clonal expansion.

This CDR3 spans 16 amino acids. The junction had 12 bases not matched to a gene; V was cut back by 5 bases and J by 2 bases. Germline V gene lookup returns CDR1 SGHVS and CDR2 FQNEAQ. The material was CD4+ or CD8+ T cells sorted from blood, obtained in a trial of the OX40 agonist ivuxolimab. The sequence derives from an adult with an advanced solid tumor such as melanoma, head and neck, liver or kidney cancer. J is TRBJ2-7 and V is TRBV7-8; TRBD1 matches 7 bases. In DNA, the CDR3 is TGTGCCAGCAGCCCTCTTGGACAGGTTACTGCCTACGAGCAGTACTTC. It yields the protein CASSPLGQVTAYEQYF.